These 28 T cell receptor beta chains were sequenced from one sample in a study of cytomegalovirus exposure and HLA in healthy donors. A multiplex PCR was run with 60 Vbeta primers and 13 Jbeta primers. The table came from immunoSEQ multiplex PCR; TCRdb's copy has only in-frame clones and leaves some out. The sample shows roughly 140,000 clones, about 80% of them seen only once. Material: PBMCs. The receptors originated from a male donor in good health and CMV-seronegative.

The rearrangement uses TRBV15 and TRBJ2-7; tentatively, D is TRBD1 (6 bases). The V end was cut by 1 base, the J end by 2 bases, with 12 bases between. The CDR3 is 15 residues long. CDR1 and CDR2 (germline): LNHNV, YYDKDF (reference sequence). This chain's CDR3 is CATSRAGTPAYEQYF. CDR3 sequence (DNA): TGTGCCACCAGCAGAGCCGGGACACCGGCCTACGAGCAGTACTTC.

This clone occurred once. This sequence joins TRBV28 and TRBJ1-1, with D perhaps TRBD1 (5 bases). Germline assignment: CDR1 MDHEN and CDR2 SYDVKM. V lost 2 bases, J lost 0 bases, and 13 bases lay in between. The CDR3 covers 16 residues. The CDR3 is CASSLAPGLMNTEAFF. The CDR3 region has the DNA TGTGCCAGCAGTTTAGCTCCGGGACTAATGAACACTGAAGCTTTCTTT.

The genes are TRBV7-8 and TRBJ1-3; D possibly corresponds to TRBD1 (6 bases). This CDR3 has 16 residues. The V end lost 4 bases, the J end lost 4 bases, and 17 bases lay between the germline ends. The germline gives CDR1 SGHVS, CDR2 FQNEAQ. DNA for the CDR3: TGTGCCAGCAGCTCTCGGTTTAGGGGGTCAGGAAACACCATATATTTT. Amino acids: CASSSRFRGSGNTIYF.

V usage is TRBV28 and J usage is TRBJ2-3, with TRBD1 matching over 10 bases. Losses at the gene ends were 5 bases for V and 6 bases for J; bases not matched to a gene: 11. Germline CDR1 reads MDHEN; CDR2 reads SYDVKM. CDR3 length: 16 amino acids. This chain's CDR3 is CASSLPTGTGVDTQYF. The CDR3 DNA reads TGTGCCAGCAGTCTTCCCACCGGGACAGGGGTGGATACGCAGTATTTT.

The chain has TRBV27 and TRBJ1-1, with D possibly TRBD1 on 5 matching bases. This CDR3 has 14 residues. Trimming cost V 3 bases and J 4 bases, with 12 bases left between them. Germline V gene lookup returns CDR1 MNHEY and CDR2 SMNVEV (reference sequence). CDR3 region: CASSFRQPGTEAFF. The CDR3 nucleotides read TGTGCCAGCAGTTTCCGACAGCCGGGCACTGAAGCTTTCTTT.

The chain couples TRBV11-2 to TRBJ2-7; 10 positions match TRBD1. Trimming took 6 bases from V and 2 from J; bases not matched to a gene: 4. CDR1 and CDR2 (germline): SGHAT, FQNNGV. This CDR3 has 14 residues. The DNA of the CDR3 is TGTGCCAGCAGTCCCGGACAGGGGGCCTACGAGCAGTACTTC. Protein: CASSPGQGAYEQYF.

As for this clone: The junction and the germline gene differ at one end; a read error may be behind it. The V gene is TRBV5-4, the J gene TRBJ1-2; TRBD1 matches at 7 bases. Germline loops: CDR1 SGHNT, CDR2 YYREEE (reference sequence). CDR3 length: 14 amino acids. This chain's CDR3 is CASSLAGGLDGHTF. CDR3 in DNA: TGTGCCAGCAGCTTGGCAGGGGGATTGGATGGCCACACCTTC.

This chain uses TRBV19 with TRBJ1-1, with D tentatively TRBD1 (5 bases). V lost 5 bases, J lost 0 bases, and 13 bases lay in between. CDR3 size: 15 residues. Germline CDR1 LNHDA, CDR2 SQIVND (reference sequence). The CDR3 region has the DNA TGTGCCAGTAGTGGGGGACTGCTTATGAACACTGAAGCTTTCTTT. Its protein product is CASSGGLLMNTEAFF.

The rearrangement uses TRBV18 and TRBJ1-6, with D hard to call. The CDR3 has 11 residues. Germline V gives CDR1 KGHSH, CDR2 LQKENI. With 2 bases removed from V and 19 bases from J, the gap between germline ends came to 12 bases. CDR3 sequence reads: CASSPGAGSHF. Here the CDR3 DNA reads TGTGCCAGCTCACCAGGCGCGGGGTCGCACTTT.

The chain joins TRBV5-3 to TRBJ2-1; D gene uncertain. TRBV5-3 is an ORF, and what it does is uncertain. The V end was cut by 6 bases, the J end by 2 bases, with 9 bases between. The CDR3 contains 13 residues. The CDR3, as DNA: TGTGCCAGAAACCAACCGGCCTACAATGAGCAGTTCTTC. Amino acid sequence: CARNQPAYNEQFF.

Here the CDR3 reads CASMSSSDRGNTEAFF. As DNA, the CDR3 is TGTGCCAGTATGTCTTCCTCGGACAGGGGGAATACTGAAGCTTTCTTT. The chain combines TRBV19 with TRBJ1-1, with 10 bases matching TRBD1. The CDR3 is 16 residues long. Germline loops: CDR1 LNHDA, CDR2 SQIVND (reference sequence). V lost 7 bases to trimming and J lost 5 bases; unmatched junction nucleotides: 13.

V gene TRBV28 combines with J gene TRBJ2-7; D unclear. V was pared by 5 bases and J by 5 bases, with 16 bases between. This CDR3 contains 14 residues. The V gene's germline CDR1 is MDHEN and CDR2 SYDVKM. CDR3 sequence: CASSPHPIGHEQYF. The CDR3 DNA reads TGTGCCAGCAGTCCACATCCGATTGGGCACGAGCAGTACTTC.

This clone was seen a single time. The V and J genes are TRBV27 and TRBJ1-5, with 7 bases identical to TRBD1. The V gene's germline CDR1 is MNHEY and CDR2 SMNVEV (reference sequence). Trimming at V came to 6 bases and at J to 5 bases, leaving 13 bases not matched to a gene. The CDR3 runs to 16 residues. For the CDR3, the DNA is TGTGCCAGCAGGGATTTGACAGGGCCGCTGGATCAGCCCCAGCATTTT. Translating gives CASRDLTGPLDQPQHF.

This chain links TRBV15 with TRBJ1-6, with 9 positions matching TRBD1. Germline loops: CDR1 LNHNV, CDR2 YYDKDF (reference sequence). After removal of 0 bases from V and 2 bases from J, the junction contained 11 bases not matched to a gene. The CDR3 is 20 residues long. CDR3 in DNA: TGTGCCACCAGCAGAGATGTTTCCCCGGGACAGGGCGCCTATAATTCACCCCTCCACTTT. This encodes CATSRDVSPGQGAYNSPLHF.

The chain recombines TRBV9 with TRBJ2-7, with D uncertain. The V and J ends lost 4 bases and 0 bases respectively, with 8 bases between them. In germline, CDR1 is SGDLS, CDR2 YYNGEE. This CDR3 contains 13 residues. This CDR3 is CASSPPGSYEQYF. CDR3 nucleotide sequence: TGTGCCAGCAGCCCCCCGGGCTCCTACGAGCAGTACTTC.

The chain has TRBV15 and TRBJ2-2; D is perhaps TRBD2 (5 bases). From germline, CDR1 is LNHNV and CDR2 YYDKDF (reference sequence). V lost 1 base to trimming and J lost 3 bases, with 12 bases between them. The CDR3 has 16 amino acids. The CDR3 protein is CATSRGEGVYTGELFF. The CDR3 DNA follows: TGTGCCACCAGCAGAGGTGAGGGAGTTTACACCGGGGAGCTGTTTTTT.

This CDR3 reads CASSSTSPDTQYF. The DNA of the CDR3 is TGTGCCAGCAGCTCGACTAGCCCTGATACGCAGTATTTT. The V and J genes are TRBV7-9 and TRBJ2-3, with 7 bases that match TRBD2. J gave up 6 bases and V 4 bases, and 4 bases lay outside the gene matches. CDR1 is SEHNR and CDR2 is FQNEAQ in the germline V gene (reference sequence). The CDR3 has 13 amino acids.

This clone has more than one count but fewer than ten. The chain is built from TRBV5-6 and TRBJ2-5; 9 bases are shared with TRBD1. Per germline, CDR1 SGHDT and CDR2 YYEEEE. V trimming: 4 bases; J trimming: 2 bases; junction bases outside the gene matches: 6. The CDR3 extends over 15 amino acids. CDR3 sequence: CASSPDRGIQETQYF. The CDR3, as DNA: TGTGCCAGCAGCCCTGACAGGGGGATTCAAGAGACCCAGTACTTC.

The J gene is TRBJ2-3, the V gene TRBV6-4; D is unresolved. CDR3 length equals 14 residues. Germline assignment: CDR1 MRHNA and CDR2 SNTAGT. Trimming left V 3 bases short and J 1 base short, with 8 bases between. CDR3 residues: CASSEVAGTDTQYF. The CDR3 DNA follows: TGTGCCAGCAGTGAGGTAGCCGGCACAGATACGCAGTATTTT.

A few counts support this clone. This sequence joins TRBV7-2 and TRBJ1-1; 10 nucleotides agree with TRBD1. J gave up 4 bases and V 4 bases, and 9 bases lay outside the gene matches. The CDR3 has 16 amino acids. CDR1 SGHTA and CDR2 FQGNSA come from the germline V gene. The CDR3 spells CASSSTGGAGLTEAFF. The CDR3 DNA sequence: TGTGCCAGCAGCTCGACAGGGGGCGCGGGTCTCACTGAAGCTTTCTTT. Full variable domain (outside the CDR3, taken from reference TRBV7-2 and TRBJ1-1): GAGVSQSPSNKVTEKGKDVELRCDPISGHTALYWYRQSLGQGLEFLIYFQGNSAPDKSGLPSDRFSAERTGGSVSTLTIQRTQQEDSAVYLCASSSTGGAGLTEAFFGQGTRLTVV.

The chain links TRBV9 to TRBJ2-7, with 14 bases matching TRBD2. CDR3 length equals 15 residues. Trimming at V came to 3 bases and at J to 3 bases, leaving 2 bases not matched to a gene. CDR1 is SGDLS, CDR2 YYNGEE, per germline. CDR3: CASSGGLAGGYEQYF. The CDR3 bases are TGTGCCAGCAGCGGAGGACTAGCGGGGGGCTACGAGCAGTACTTC.

J is TRBJ1-2 and V is TRBV27; D uncertain. V shed 6 bases and J shed 8 bases, with 13 bases lying between them. This CDR3 has 12 residues. Per the germline V gene, CDR1 is MNHEY and CDR2 is SMNVEV (reference sequence). In nucleotides, the CDR3 is TGTGCCAGCAGAACTTTAAACGGGGGCTACACCTTC. Its protein is CASRTLNGGYTF.

The rearrangement joins TRBV7-2 to TRBJ1-1; 11 nucleotides align to TRBD1. This CDR3 spans 15 amino acids. Losses at the gene ends were 3 bases for V and 4 bases for J; bases not matched to a gene: 4. Germline V gene data show CDR1 as SGHTA and CDR2 as FQGNSA. CDR3 sequence reads: CASSLTGTGGTEAFF. CDR3 sequence (DNA): TGTGCCAGCAGCTTGACCGGGACAGGGGGCACTGAAGCTTTCTTT. Using reference TRBV7-2 and TRBJ1-1 for the parts outside the CDR3, the full variable domain is GAGVSQSPSNKVTEKGKDVELRCDPISGHTALYWYRQSLGQGLEFLIYFQGNSAPDKSGLPSDRFSAERTGGSVSTLTIQRTQQEDSAVYLCASSLTGTGGTEAFFGQGTRLTVV.

The chain combines TRBV7-3 with TRBJ2-5, with TRBD2 identical over 11 bases. Germline V gives CDR1 SGHTA, CDR2 FQGTGA. The J segment lost 5 bases and the V segment lost 2 bases, leaving 4 bases of the junction unmatched. The CDR3 is made up of 15 amino acids. The CDR3 is CASSLGSGGAETQYF. In DNA, the CDR3 is TGTGCCAGCAGCTTAGGTAGCGGGGGGGCGGAGACCCAGTACTTC.

In its sample, this clone was seen once. The rearrangement links TRBV6-5 to TRBJ1-4; D remains unclear. Germline lookup yields CDR1 MNHEY and CDR2 SVGAGI. This CDR3 is 14 amino acids long. Trimming left V 2 bases short and J 6 bases short, with 10 bases between. CDR3 in DNA: TGTGCCAGCAGTTACGGGAGGGTGGATGAAAAACTGTTTTTT. Translation: CASSYGRVDEKLFF.

J is TRBJ1-1 and V is TRBV29-1, with D unclear. Germline values: CDR1 SQVTM, CDR2 ANQGSEA. Trimming shortened V by 1 base and J by 6 bases, and 15 bases separated the two germline ends. The CDR3 has 14 residues. CDR3: CSVEGPGVRAEAFF. In nucleotides, the CDR3 is TGCAGCGTTGAAGGCCCCGGGGTTCGAGCTGAAGCTTTCTTT. Variable domain in full (rest from reference TRBV29-1 and TRBJ1-1): SAVISQKPSRDICQRGTSLTIQCQVDSQVTMMFWYRQQPGQSLTLIATANQGSEATYESGFVIDKFPISRPNLTFSTLTVSNMSPEDSSIYLCSVEGPGVRAEAFFGQGTRLTVV.

This rearrangement joins TRBV6-5 to TRBJ1-4; no definite D call. The CDR3 sequence is 15 residues long. V lost 6 bases and J lost 5, with 16 bases in between. CDR1 is MNHEY, CDR2 SVGAGI, per germline. CDR3 protein: CASRPTGSGNEKLFF. The CDR3 nucleotides read TGTGCCAGCAGGCCCACGGGTAGCGGGAATGAAAAACTGTTTTTT.

The chain employs TRBV27 and TRBJ2-3; no definite D call. The CDR3 loop spans 15 amino acids. Looked up from germline, CDR1 is MNHEY and CDR2 is SMNVEV (reference sequence). Trimming removed 6 bases at V and 1 base at J, with 14 bases between. The chain's CDR3 is CASSAKRLGTDTQYF. In nucleotides, the CDR3 is TGTGCCAGCAGCGCGAAACGGCTAGGCACAGATACGCAGTATTTT.